This is a list of T cell receptor beta chains from one sample in a study of cytomegalovirus exposure and HLA in healthy donors. Using immunoSEQ multiplex PCR, the repertoire was profiled, and TCRdb retains in-frame clones only, with some absent. The sample consists of some 140,000 clones, over 60% of them appearing once. Sequenced input: PBMCs. These receptors all come from an older woman in good health and CMV-seronegative. CDR3s include the opening cysteine and the closing phenylalanine or tryptophan. A D gene is named only where the DNA matches it firmly. Not every row has a clone size; where given, it reads once, few, many or a size class.

>.|TRBJ1-2|TRBV18|.
CASSTGLHGYTF
TGTGCCAGCTCTACAGGGTTGCATGGCTACACCTTC
>.|TRBJ2-7|TRBV5-1|TRBD2
CASGSAGTTGEQYF
TGCGCCAGCGGATCCGCCGGGACTACCGGCGAGCAGTACTTC
>.|TRBJ1-5|TRBV18|.
CASSKEGLGNQPQHF
TGTGCCAGCTCCAAGGAGGGGCTGGGCAATCAGCCTCAGCATTTT
>.|TRBJ2-7|TRBV6-5|TRBD2
CASSRGLVTEQYF
TGTGCCAGCAGCAGGGGACTAGTCACCGAGCAGTACTTC
>.|TRBJ1-3|TRBV5-6|TRBD1
CASSFGQGAFGNTIYF
TGTGCCAGCAGCTTCGGACAGGGGGCTTTCGGAAACACCATATATTTT
>.|TRBJ1-1|TRBV10-2|TRBD1
CASSGDRGMNTEAFF
TGCGCCAGCAGTGGGGACAGGGGGATGAACACTGAAGCTTTCTTT
>.|TRBJ1-5|TRBV4-1|TRBD1
CASSQGTGSGNQPQHF
TGCGCCAGCAGCCAAGGGACAGGGTCGGGCAATCAGCCCCAGCATTTT
>.|TRBJ1-6|TRBV5-4|TRBD1
CASSRGDSSYNSPLHF
TGTGCCAGCAGCCGAGGGGACAGCTCCTATAATTCACCCCTCCACTTT
>.|TRBJ1-5|TRBV15|TRBD1
CATSRDRGDQPQHF
TGTGCCACCAGCAGGGACAGGGGAGACCAGCCCCAGCATTTT
>.|TRBJ2-7|TRBV6-1|TRBD2
CASSVAGGSYEQYF
TGTGCCAGCAGCGTGGCGGGGGGCTCCTACGAGCAGTACTTC
>.|TRBJ1-2|TRBV2|TRBD1
CASTSGTGGYGYTF
TGTGCCAGCACGTCTGGGACAGGGGGTTATGGCTACACCTTC
>.|TRBJ2-1|TRBV18|TRBD1
CASSAGTGVEQFF
TGTGCCAGCTCGGCCGGGACAGGAGTTGAGCAGTTCTTC
>.|TRBJ2-5|TRBV7-3|.
CASSKRPGVGETQYF
TGTGCCAGCAGCAAAAGACCGGGGGTGGGGGAGACCCAGTACTTC
>.|TRBJ2-7|TRBV2|TRBD2
CASGSGRRYEQYF
TGTGCCAGCGGAAGCGGGAGGCGGTACGAGCAGTACTTC
>.|TRBJ1-2|TRBV5-1|TRBD1
CASSQYLTGTAYGYTF
TGCGCCAGCAGCCAGTATTTAACCGGGACAGCCTATGGCTACACCTTC
>.|TRBJ2-1|TRBV14|TRBD1
CASSLPPGQRLYNEQFF
TGTGCCAGCAGCCTCCCCCCGGGACAGCGCCTTTACAATGAGCAGTTCTTC
>once|TRBJ2-2|TRBV4-1|.
CASSRDGELFF
TGCGCCAGCAGTCGCGACGGGGAGCTGTTTTTT
>.|TRBJ1-2|TRBV4-2|.
CASSQEPSQQGNGYTF
TGTGCCAGCAGCCAAGAACCGTCCCAGCAGGGTAATGGCTACACCTTC
>few|TRBJ1-3|TRBV28|.
CASRPALGGGESGNTIYF
TGTGCCAGCAGACCGGCCCTGGGGGGGGGCGAATCTGGAAACACCATATATTTT
>.|TRBJ2-1|TRBV5-1|TRBD1
CASSSTGGMQFF
TGCGCCAGCAGCTCAACAGGGGGTATGCAGTTCTTC
>.|TRBJ2-3|TRBV5-1|TRBD1
CASRLQGWDTDTQYF
TGCGCCAGCAGACTACAGGGGTGGGACACAGATACGCAGTATTTT
>.|TRBJ2-7|TRBV7-3|TRBD2
CASSLAGTSGFYEQYF
TGTGCCAGCAGCCTGGCCGGGACTAGCGGATTTTACGAGCAGTACTTC
>.|TRBJ2-3|TRBV15|TRBD2
CATSRFSGGAGDTQYF
TGTGCCACCAGCAGATTTAGCGGGGGGGCCGGAGATACGCAGTATTTT
>.|TRBJ2-1|TRBV6-5|TRBD1
CASRQTGGNEQFF
TGTGCCAGCAGACAGACAGGGGGCAATGAGCAGTTCTTC
>.|TRBJ2-5|TRBV28|.
CASSSSQETQYF
TGTGCCAGCAGTTCCAGCCAAGAGACCCAGTACTTC
>.|TRBJ1-2|TRBV28|.
CASSSAGEGYTF
TGTGCCAGCAGTTCAGCTGGGGAGGGCTACACCTTC
>.|TRBJ1-6|TRBV2|.
CASRMGAIVNSPLHF
TGTGCCAGCAGGATGGGCGCAATCGTTAATTCACCCCTCCACTTT
>.|TRBJ1-2|TRBV27|TRBD1
CASREFGWTGDRRGYGYTF
TGTGCCAGCAGAGAATTTGGGTGGACAGGAGACCGCCGCGGCTATGGCTACACCTTC
>.|TRBJ2-7|TRBV11-2|TRBD2
CASSLGGGTYEQYF
TGTGCCAGCAGCTTAGGCGGGGGGACCTACGAGCAGTACTTC
>.|TRBJ2-7|TRBV29-1|TRBD1
CSVDDRTGSYEQYF
TGCAGCGTTGATGATCGGACAGGGTCCTACGAGCAGTACTTC
>.|TRBJ1-4|TRBV28|TRBD1
CASSPQGGTNEKLFF
TGTGCCAGCAGTCCACAGGGGGGAACTAATGAAAAACTGTTTTTT
>.|TRBJ1-6|TRBV28|TRBD1
CASSLARQGNSPLHF
TGTGCCAGCAGTTTGGCTAGACAGGGCAATTCACCCCTCCACTTT